This T cell receptor (beta chain) was sequenced during a study of neurological immune-mediated disorders. Study outcomes and limitations: Private repertoires in all groups were suggested by the finding that expanded clones across subjects shared no CDR3 amino acid sequences.

A total of 2 million PBMCs stored at -80 degrees C provided the unsorted libraries. 5'RACE with 10-nucleotide random UMIs produced the cDNA. Over 170 million TCR-beta sequences from 15-18 subjects came out of each sequencing run. Each CDR3 protein is one row after TCRdb ran MiXCR on the 5' RACE reads. The table shows approximately 58,000 distinct CDR3 sequences, with about an eighth occurring only once. Germline CDR1 SGHRS, CDR2 YFSETQ. The CDR3 sequence is 13 residues long. The V end was cut by 0 bases, the J end by 5 bases, with 5 bases between. This clonotype was seen ten or more times. Its antigen is undetermined.

J is TRBJ2-2 and V is TRBV5-1; D is ambiguous. Sequenced: PBMCs. The sequence was obtained from a man in his sixties in good health. This chain's CDR3 is CASSLEQTGELFF. Written as DNA, the CDR3 is TGCGCCAGCAGCTTGGAACAAACCGGGGAGCTGTTTTTT.